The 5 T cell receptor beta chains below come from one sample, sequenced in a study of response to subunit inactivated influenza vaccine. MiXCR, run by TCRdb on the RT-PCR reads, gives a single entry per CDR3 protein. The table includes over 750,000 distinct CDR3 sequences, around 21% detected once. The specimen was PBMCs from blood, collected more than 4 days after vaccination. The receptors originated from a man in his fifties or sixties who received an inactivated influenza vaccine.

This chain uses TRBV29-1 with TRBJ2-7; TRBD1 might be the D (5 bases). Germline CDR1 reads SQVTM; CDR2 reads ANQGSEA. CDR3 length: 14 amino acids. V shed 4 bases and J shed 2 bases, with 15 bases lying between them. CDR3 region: CSVVLAQAPYEQYF. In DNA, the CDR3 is TGCAGCGTTGTCTTGGCACAGGCCCCCTACGAGCAGTACTTC.

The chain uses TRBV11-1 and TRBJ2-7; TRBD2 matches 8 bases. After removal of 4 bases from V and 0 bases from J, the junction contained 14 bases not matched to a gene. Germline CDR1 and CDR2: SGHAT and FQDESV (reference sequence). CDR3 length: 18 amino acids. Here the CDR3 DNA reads TGTGCCAGCAGCTCCCCCCCGGGCGGGGGGACCCGCTCCTACGAGCAGTACTTC. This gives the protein CASSSPPGGGTRSYEQYF.

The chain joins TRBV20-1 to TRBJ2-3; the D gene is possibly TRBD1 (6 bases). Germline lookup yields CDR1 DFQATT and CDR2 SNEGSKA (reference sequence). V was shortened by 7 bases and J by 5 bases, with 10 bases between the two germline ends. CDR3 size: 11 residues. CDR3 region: CSDIRGDTQYF. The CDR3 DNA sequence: TGCAGTGATATCAGGGGAGATACGCAGTATTTT.

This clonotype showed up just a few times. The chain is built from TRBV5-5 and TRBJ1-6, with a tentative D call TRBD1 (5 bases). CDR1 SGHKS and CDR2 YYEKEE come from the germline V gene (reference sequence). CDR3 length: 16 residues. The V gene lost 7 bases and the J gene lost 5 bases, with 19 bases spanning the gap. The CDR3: CASRPVGQGNNSPLHF. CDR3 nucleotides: TGTGCCAGCCGCCCGGTCGGGCAGGGAAATAATTCACCCCTCCACTTT. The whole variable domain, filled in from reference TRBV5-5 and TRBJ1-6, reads DAGVTQSPTHLIKTRGQQVTLRCSPISGHKSVSWYQQVLGQGPQFIFQYYEKEERGRGNFPDRFSARQFPNYSSELNVNALLLGDSALYLCASRPVGQGNNSPLHFGNGTRLTVT.

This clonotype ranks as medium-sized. This CDR3 reads CASSLAPEDTGELFF. DNA for the CDR3: TGTGCCAGCAGTTTAGCGCCTGAGGACACCGGGGAGCTGTTTTTT. The chain uses TRBV12-3 or TRBV12-4 and TRBJ2-2; D is unresolved. V lost 0 bases and J 3 bases, leaving 8 bases between the germline ends. This CDR3 contains 15 residues.